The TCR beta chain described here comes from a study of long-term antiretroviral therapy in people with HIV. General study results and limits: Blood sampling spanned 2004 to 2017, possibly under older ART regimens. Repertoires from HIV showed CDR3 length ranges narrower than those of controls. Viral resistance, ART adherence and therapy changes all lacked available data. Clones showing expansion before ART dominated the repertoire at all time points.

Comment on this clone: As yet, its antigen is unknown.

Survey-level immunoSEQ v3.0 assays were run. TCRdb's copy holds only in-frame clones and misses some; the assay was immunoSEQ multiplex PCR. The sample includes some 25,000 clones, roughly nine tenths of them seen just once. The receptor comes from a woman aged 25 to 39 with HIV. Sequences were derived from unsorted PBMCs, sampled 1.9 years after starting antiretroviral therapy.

For the CDR3, the DNA is TGTGCCAGTAGCACAGGACAGGGAGGGTTTAGCAATCAGCCCCAGCATTTT. Translating it yields CASSTGQGGFSNQPQHF. V usage is TRBV19 and J usage is TRBJ1-5, with 8 bases matching TRBD1. The CDR3 covers 17 residues. CDR1 and CDR2 (germline): LNHDA, SQIVND (reference sequence). V shed 6 bases and J 0 bases; nucleotides not matched to a gene: 10.